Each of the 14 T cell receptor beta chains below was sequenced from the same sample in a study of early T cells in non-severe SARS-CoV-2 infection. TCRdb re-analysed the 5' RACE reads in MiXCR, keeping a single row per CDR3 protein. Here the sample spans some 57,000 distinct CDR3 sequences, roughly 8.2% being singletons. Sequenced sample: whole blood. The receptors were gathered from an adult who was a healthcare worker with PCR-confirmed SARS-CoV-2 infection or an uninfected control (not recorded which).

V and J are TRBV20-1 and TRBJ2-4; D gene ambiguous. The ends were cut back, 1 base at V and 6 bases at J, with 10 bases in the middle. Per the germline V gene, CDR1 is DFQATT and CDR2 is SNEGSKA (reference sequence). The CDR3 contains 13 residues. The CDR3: CSARALETNIQYF. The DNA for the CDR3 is TGCAGTGCTAGAGCGTTAGAGACAAACATTCAGTACTTC.

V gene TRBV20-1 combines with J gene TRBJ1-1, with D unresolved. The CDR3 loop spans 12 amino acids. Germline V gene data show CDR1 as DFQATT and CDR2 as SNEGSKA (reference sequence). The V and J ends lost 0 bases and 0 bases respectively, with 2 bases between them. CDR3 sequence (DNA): TGCAGTGCTAGAGACCTGAACACTGAAGCTTTCTTT. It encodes CSARDLNTEAFF.

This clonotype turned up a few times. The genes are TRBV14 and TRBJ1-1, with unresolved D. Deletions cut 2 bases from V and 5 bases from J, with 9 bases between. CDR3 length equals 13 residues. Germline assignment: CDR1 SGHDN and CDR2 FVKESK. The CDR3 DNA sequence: TGTGCCAGCAGCCAAAATTTAAGGACTGAAGCTTTCTTT. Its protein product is CASSQNLRTEAFF.

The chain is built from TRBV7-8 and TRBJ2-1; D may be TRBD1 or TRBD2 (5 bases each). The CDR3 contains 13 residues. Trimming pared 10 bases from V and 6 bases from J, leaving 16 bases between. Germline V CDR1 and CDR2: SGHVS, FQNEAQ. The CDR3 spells CATASEGSNEQFF. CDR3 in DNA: TGTGCCACCGCCTCCGAGGGGTCCAATGAGCAGTTCTTC. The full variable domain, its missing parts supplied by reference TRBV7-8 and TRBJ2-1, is GAGVSQSPRYKVAKRGQDVALRCDPISGHVSLFWYQQALGQGPEFLTYFQNEAQLDKSGLPSDRFFAERPEGSVSTLKIQRTQQEDSAVYLCATASEGSNEQFFGPGTRLTVL.

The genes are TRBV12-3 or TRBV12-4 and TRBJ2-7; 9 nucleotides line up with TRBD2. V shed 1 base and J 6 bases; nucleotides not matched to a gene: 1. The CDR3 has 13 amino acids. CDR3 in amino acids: CASSLGTSAEQYF. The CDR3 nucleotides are TGTGCCAGCAGTTTAGGGACTAGCGCCGAGCAGTACTTC.

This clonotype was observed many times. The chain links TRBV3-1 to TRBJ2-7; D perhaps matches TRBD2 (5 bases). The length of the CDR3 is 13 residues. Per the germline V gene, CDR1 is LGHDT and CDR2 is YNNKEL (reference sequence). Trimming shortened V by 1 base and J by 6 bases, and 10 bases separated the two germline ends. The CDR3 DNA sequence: TGTGCCAGCAGCCAAGGGGATGGAGGCGAGCAGTACTTC. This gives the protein CASSQGDGGEQYF.

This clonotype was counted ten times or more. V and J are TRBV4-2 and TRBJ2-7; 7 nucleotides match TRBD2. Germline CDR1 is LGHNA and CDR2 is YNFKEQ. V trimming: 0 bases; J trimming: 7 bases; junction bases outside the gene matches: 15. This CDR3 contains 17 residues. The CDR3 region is CASSQELSGGGSWEQYF. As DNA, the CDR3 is TGTGCCAGCAGCCAAGAGCTCTCGGGGGGAGGGTCCTGGGAGCAGTACTTC.

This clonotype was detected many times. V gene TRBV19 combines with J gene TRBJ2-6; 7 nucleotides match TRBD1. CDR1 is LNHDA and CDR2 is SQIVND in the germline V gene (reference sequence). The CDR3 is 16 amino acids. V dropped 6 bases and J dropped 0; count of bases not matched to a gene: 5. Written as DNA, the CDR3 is TGTGCCAGTAGAGGGACAGTCAACTCTGGGGCCAACGTCCTGACTTTC. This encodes CASRGTVNSGANVLTF.

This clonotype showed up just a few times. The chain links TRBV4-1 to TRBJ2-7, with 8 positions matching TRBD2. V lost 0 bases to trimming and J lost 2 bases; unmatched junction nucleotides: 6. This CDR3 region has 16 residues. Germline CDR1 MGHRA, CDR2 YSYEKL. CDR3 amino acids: CASSQDSGTGPYEQYF. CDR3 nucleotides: TGCGCCAGCAGCCAAGATAGCGGGACGGGACCCTACGAGCAGTACTTC.

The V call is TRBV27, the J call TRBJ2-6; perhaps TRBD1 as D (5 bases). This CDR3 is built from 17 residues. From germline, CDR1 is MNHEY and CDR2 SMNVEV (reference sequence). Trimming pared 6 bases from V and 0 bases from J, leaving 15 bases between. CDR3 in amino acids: CASSPMTAHSGANVLTF. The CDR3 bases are TGTGCCAGCAGCCCAATGACAGCGCACTCTGGGGCCAACGTCCTGACTTTC.

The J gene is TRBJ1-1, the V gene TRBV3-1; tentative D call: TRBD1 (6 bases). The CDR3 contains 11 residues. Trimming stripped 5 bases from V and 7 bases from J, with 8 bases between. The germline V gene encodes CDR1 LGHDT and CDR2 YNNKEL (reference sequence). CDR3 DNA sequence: TGTGCCAGCAGCTACAGGGATGAAGCTTTCTTT. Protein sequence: CASSYRDEAFF.

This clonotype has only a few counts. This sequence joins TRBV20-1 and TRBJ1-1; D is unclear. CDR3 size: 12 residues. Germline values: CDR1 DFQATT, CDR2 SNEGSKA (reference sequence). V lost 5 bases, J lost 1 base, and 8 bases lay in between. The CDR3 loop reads CSAGQPNTEAFF. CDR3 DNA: TGCAGTGCTGGGCAGCCGAACACTGAAGCTTTCTTT.

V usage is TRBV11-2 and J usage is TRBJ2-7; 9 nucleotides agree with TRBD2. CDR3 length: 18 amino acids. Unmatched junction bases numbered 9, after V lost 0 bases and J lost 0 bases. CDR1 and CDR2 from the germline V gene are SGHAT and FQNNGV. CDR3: CASSLEWNLAGHSYEQYF. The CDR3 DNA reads TGTGCCAGCAGCTTAGAATGGAATCTAGCGGGACACTCCTACGAGCAGTACTTC. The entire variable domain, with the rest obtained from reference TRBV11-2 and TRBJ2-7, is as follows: EAGVAQSPRYKIIEKRQSVAFWCNPISGHATLYWYQQILGQGPKLLIQFQNNGVVDDSQLPKDRFSAERLKGVDSTLKIQPAKLEDSAVYLCASSLEWNLAGHSYEQYFGPGTRLTVT.

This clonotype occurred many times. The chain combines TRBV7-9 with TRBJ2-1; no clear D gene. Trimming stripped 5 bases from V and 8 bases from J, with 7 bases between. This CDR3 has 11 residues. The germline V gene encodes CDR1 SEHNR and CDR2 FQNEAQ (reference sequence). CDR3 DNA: TGTGCCAGCAGCCACAATGATGAGCAGTTCTTC. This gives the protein CASSHNDEQFF. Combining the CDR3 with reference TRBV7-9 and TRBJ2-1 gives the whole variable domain DTGVSQNPRHKITKRGQNVTFRCDPISEHNRLYWYRQTLGQGPEFLTYFQNEAQLEKSRLLSDRFSAERPKGSFSTLEIQRTEQGDSAMYLCASSHNDEQFFGPGTRLTVL.